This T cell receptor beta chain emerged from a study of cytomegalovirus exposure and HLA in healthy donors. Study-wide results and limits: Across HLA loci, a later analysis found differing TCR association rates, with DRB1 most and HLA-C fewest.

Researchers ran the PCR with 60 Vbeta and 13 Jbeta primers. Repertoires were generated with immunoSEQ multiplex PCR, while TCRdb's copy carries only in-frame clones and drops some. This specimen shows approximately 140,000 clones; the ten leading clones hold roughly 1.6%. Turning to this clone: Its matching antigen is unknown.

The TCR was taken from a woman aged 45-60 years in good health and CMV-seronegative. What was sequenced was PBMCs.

The CDR3 sequence: CASSPVRDNQPQHF. CDR3 sequence (DNA): TGTGCCAGCTCACCCGTAAGAGATAACCAGCCCCAGCATTTT. J is TRBJ1-5 and V is TRBV18; D is unclear. This CDR3 has 14 amino acids. Germline loops: CDR1 KGHSH, CDR2 LQKENI. Deletions cut 3 bases from V and 7 bases from J, with 13 bases between.